The clone carrying this T cell receptor (beta chain) was recorded at least ten times. This record comes from a study of blood T cells in healthy people across ages. The authors ran a second PCR of about 7 to 12 cycles using a sample-barcoded 5' primer and a J-beta primer mix. TCRdb re-called the 5' RACE reads with MiXCR, one entry per CDR3 protein. There are around 900,000 distinct CDR3 sequences in the sample; under 30% occur only once, and around 15% lies in the top ten. The length of the CDR3 is 18 residues. Between the trimmed V and J ends, which lost 7 bases and 0 bases, there was a span of 19 bases. Germline V gene data show CDR1 as SGHTA and CDR2 as FQGNSA.

The rearrangement uses TRBV7-2 and TRBJ1-6; D is uncertain. Source material: blood. The TCR was taken from an elderly woman in good health. The CDR3 region has the DNA TGTGCCAGCAACCTTCGGACCGGGCGGAGCTCCTATAATTCACCCCTCCACTTT. Amino acids: CASNLRTGRSSYNSPLHF.